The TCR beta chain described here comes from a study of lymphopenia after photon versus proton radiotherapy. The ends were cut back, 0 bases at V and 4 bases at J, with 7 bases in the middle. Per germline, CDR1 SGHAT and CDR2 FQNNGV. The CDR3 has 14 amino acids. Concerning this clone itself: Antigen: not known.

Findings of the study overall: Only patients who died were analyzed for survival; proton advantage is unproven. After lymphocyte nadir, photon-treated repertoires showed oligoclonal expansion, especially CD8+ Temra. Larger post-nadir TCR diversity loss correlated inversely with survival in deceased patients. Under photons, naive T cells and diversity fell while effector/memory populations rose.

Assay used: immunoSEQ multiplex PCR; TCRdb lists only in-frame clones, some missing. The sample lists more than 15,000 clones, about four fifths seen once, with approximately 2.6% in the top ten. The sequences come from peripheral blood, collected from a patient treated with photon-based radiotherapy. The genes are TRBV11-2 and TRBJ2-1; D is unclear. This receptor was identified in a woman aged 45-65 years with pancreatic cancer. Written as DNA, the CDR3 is TGTGCCAGCAGCTTAGATCTGGCGTACAATGAGCAGTTCTTC. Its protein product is CASSLDLAYNEQFF.